This T cell receptor beta chain was profiled in a study of a mutant IDH1 vaccine in newly diagnosed glioma. Specified time point: week 23, last vaccination. A 20-mer mutant IDH1 peptide at 300 ug was injected subcutaneously with topical imiquimod. Patients carried new grade 3 or 4 IDH1-mutant astrocytomas lacking nuclear ATRX. Comment on this clone: The antigen is not known.

Some clones are missing from TCRdb's copy, which holds only in-frame ones; the method was immunoSEQ multiplex PCR. The sample contains around 41,000 clones, over 70% of which appear only once. V lost 3 bases to trimming and J lost 5 bases, with 20 bases between them. CDR3 length: 17 amino acids. Per the germline V gene, CDR1 is LGHNA and CDR2 is YNFKEQ. Sequencing used PBMCs, obtained from a glioma patient whose treatment included an IDH1 peptide vaccine. This receptor was obtained from a woman aged 40 to 50 with glioma. Some clones in this sample may be carry-over from other donors' samples. This sequence joins TRBV4-2 and TRBJ2-1; possibly TRBD2 for D (5 bases). DNA for the CDR3: TGTGCCAGCAGCCAGGCTCATGGGAGCCTATTGAACAATGAGCAGTTCTTC. As protein: CASSQAHGSLLNNEQFF.